These T cell receptor beta chains were read from a single sample in a study. TCRdb passed the RT-PCR reads through MiXCR, listing each CDR3 protein once. This table holds about 680,000 distinct CDR3 sequences, around 14% found once. The material sequenced was memory CD4+ T cells from blood. Receptor source: a female donor in good health, serving as a healthy control. CDR3s include the opening cysteine and the closing phenylalanine or tryptophan. Only part of the rows carry a size: once, few, many, or a class if the clone is expanded.

>TRBV30|NA|TRBJ1-1
CAWIPGQGRTRFF
>TRBV5-1|many|TRBJ2-7
CASSLAERAYEQYF
>TRBV20-1|many|TRBJ2-2
CSAYAGTLNTGELFF
>TRBV10-3|many|TRBJ2-2
CAISESRTGELFF
>TRBV7-2|many|TRBJ2-1
CASSLMRQSDEQFF
>TRBV7-6|many|TRBJ1-4
CASSLAQDEKLFF
>TRBV6-5|many|TRBJ2-3
CASRTGVTDTQYF
>TRBV10-3|NA|TRBJ1-2
CAISDGGEGGYTF
>TRBV6-1|many|TRBJ1-2
CASRETGVYGYTF
>TRBV6-2/TRBV6-3|NA|TRBJ1-2
CASSKGSYGYTF
>TRBV20-1|many|TRBJ1-4
CSARDTRHHEKLFF
>TRBV12-3/TRBV12-4|many|TRBJ2-3
CASSLGTSGADTQYF
>TRBV11-2|NA|TRBJ1-4
CASSLDVSGSGEKLFF
>TRBV7-9|NA|TRBJ1-1
CASSPGSGNTEAFF
>TRBV20-1|few|TRBJ2-5
CSPQIQETQYF
>TRBV2|NA|TRBJ2-2
CASSEGTGATGELFF
>TRBV4-2|few|TRBJ2-1
CASSQEEGDRAYNEQFF
>TRBV9|NA|TRBJ2-3
CASTPREGSDTQYF
>TRBV12-3/TRBV12-4|many|TRBJ1-2
CASTRQGGGGYTF
>TRBV10-3|many|TRBJ2-2
CAIRRGQNTGELFF
>TRBV10-3|few|TRBJ2-1
CAIKGTGGYNEQFF
>TRBV20-1|many|TRBJ1-1
CSAPVTGRKNTEAFF
>TRBV27|NA|TRBJ2-1
CASSLGFRTSPEQGNEQFF
>TRBV5-6|many|TRBJ2-1
CASSFNVDEQFF
>TRBV5-6|NA|TRBJ2-1
CASTSFGSGSSYNEQFF
>TRBV24-1|many|TRBJ2-3
CATSDTAAGADTQYF
>TRBV3-1|many|TRBJ1-2
CASSQDGRVFGYTF
>TRBV5-5|NA|TRBJ1-2
CASSSTTGNGYTF
>TRBV5-1|many|TRBJ2-1
CASSLGGILSNEQFF
>TRBV5-1|few|TRBJ2-1
CASSWGDRGSYNEQFF
>TRBV4-3|many|TRBJ2-3
CASSQDLGELIQNTQYF
>TRBV29-1|many|TRBJ1-2
CSVSGTGDYGYTF
>TRBV9|many|TRBJ2-7
CASSVGGAGTPEQYF
>TRBV28|few|TRBJ2-1
CASSKWDLGEQFF
>TRBV5-1|many|TRBJ2-7
CASSLAGLAGALSSYEQYF
>TRBV10-3|many|TRBJ2-1
CAISDTGGIYNEQFF
>TRBV5-1|many|TRBJ2-7
CASGASGSYEQYF
>TRBV29-1|few|TRBJ1-1
CSVHQVRGAGTEAFF
>TRBV7-2|NA|TRBJ1-6
CASSFGGVESPLHF
>TRBV20-1|many|TRBJ2-5
CSASRQYQTQYF
>TRBV27|few|TRBJ1-2
CASTQFGEGYGYTF
>TRBV7-2|few|TRBJ1-2
CASSFVQNYGYTF
>TRBV20-1|NA|TRBJ2-6
CSAPYSSGANVLTF
>TRBV20-1|few|TRBJ2-6
CSASPWGRGPGANVLTF
>TRBV20-1|few|TRBJ2-7
CSAGPLHEQYF
>TRBV15|few|TRBJ2-2
CATRPQVNTGELFF
>TRBV20-1|NA|TRBJ2-7
CSARKLAIYEQYF
>TRBV5-1|NA|TRBJ1-1
CASRKASGTEAFF
>TRBV5-1|NA|TRBJ2-3
CASSLAPGLAPDTQYF
>TRBV7-8|NA|TRBJ1-5
CASSGGTGGWSLTNQPQHF
>TRBV5-1|many|TRBJ2-5
CASSISTGSETQYF